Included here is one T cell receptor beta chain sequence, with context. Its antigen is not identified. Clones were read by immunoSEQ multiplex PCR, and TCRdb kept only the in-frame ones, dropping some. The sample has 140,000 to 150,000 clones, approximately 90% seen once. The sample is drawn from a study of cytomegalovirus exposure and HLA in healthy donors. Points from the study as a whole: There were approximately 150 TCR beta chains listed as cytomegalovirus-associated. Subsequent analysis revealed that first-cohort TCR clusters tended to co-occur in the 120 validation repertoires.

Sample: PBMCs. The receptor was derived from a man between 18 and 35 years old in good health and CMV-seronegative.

CDR3 protein: CASSSGVYMNTEAFF. The CDR3 nucleotides read TGTGCCAGCAGCTCGGGTGTATACATGAACACTGAAGCTTTCTTT. This chain links TRBV7-9 with TRBJ1-1; the D is unclear. The V and J ends lost 4 bases and 0 bases respectively, with 12 bases between them. Germline V gene lookup returns CDR1 SEHNR and CDR2 FQNEAQ (reference sequence). CDR3 length equals 15 residues.